Shown below are 15 T cell receptor beta chains from a single sample sequenced in a study of blood T cell repertoires in COVID-19. This table comes from immunoSEQ multiplex PCR, and its TCRdb copy is limited to in-frame clones, with some not included. The sample shows a few hundred thousand clones, 80% to 85% of them seen only once. Sequencing was performed on PBMCs or T cells enriched from blood (not recorded which). The receptors were gathered from a man aged 50 to 60 who had recovered from COVID-19.

The chain recombines TRBV10-1 with TRBJ2-3; no firm D call. This CDR3 comprises 14 residues. Trimming stripped 3 bases from V and 2 bases from J, with 9 bases between. The germline CDR1 and CDR2 sequences are WNHNN and SYGVQD (reference sequence). The CDR3 DNA is TGCGCCAGCAGTGATTCACTGCTCACAGATACGCAGTATTTT. Encoded protein: CASSDSLLTDTQYF.

As concerns this clone: This CDR3 is also generated by other DNA sequences in the sample. The chain couples TRBV19 to TRBJ1-2; TRBD1 matches 7 bases. V trimming: 7 bases; J trimming: 3 bases; junction bases outside the gene matches: 2. Germline V lookup: CDR1 LNHDA, CDR2 SQIVND (reference sequence). The CDR3 totals 12 residues. The CDR3 protein is CASTGGYYGYTF. CDR3 sequence (DNA): TGTGCCAGTACAGGGGGATACTATGGCTACACCTTC.

The chain recombines TRBV7-3 with TRBJ2-3, with D possibly matching TRBD2 (6 bases). Germline V CDR1 and CDR2: SGHTA, FQGTGA. Trimming cost V 0 bases and J 5 bases, with 9 bases left between them. The CDR3 totals 14 residues. The chain's CDR3 is CASSLTGGIDTQYF. The CDR3 DNA follows: TGTGCCAGCAGCTTAACGGGCGGGATAGATACGCAGTATTTT. Supplemented by reference TRBV7-3 and TRBJ2-3, the full variable domain reads GAGVSQTPSNKVTEKGKYVELRCDPISGHTALYWYRQSLGQGPEFLIYFQGTGAADDSGLPNDRFFAVRPEGSVSTLKIQRTERGDSAVYLCASSLTGGIDTQYFGPGTRLTVL.

The V call is TRBV12-3 or TRBV12-4, the J call TRBJ1-5; a weak D match, TRBD1 (6 bases). The CDR3 runs to 12 residues. V shed 0 bases and J shed 9 bases, with 6 bases lying between them. The DNA of the CDR3 is TGTGCCAGCAGTTTAGCAGGGGGGCCCCAGCATTTT. Protein product: CASSLAGGPQHF.

The DNA of the CDR3 is TGTGCCAGCAGCTTCGAGAACTCCTACAATGAGCAGTTCTTC. The encoded protein is CASSFENSYNEQFF. This chain links TRBV11-3 with TRBJ2-1; no definite D call. Trimming pared 3 bases from V and 0 bases from J, leaving 6 bases between. The CDR3 extends over 14 amino acids. Per germline, CDR1 SGHNT and CDR2 YENEEA.

V is TRBV19 and J is TRBJ2-3; 11 positions agree with TRBD2. The CDR3 loop spans 15 amino acids. The germline gives CDR1 LNHDA, CDR2 SQIVND (reference sequence). Trimming took 5 bases from V and 2 from J; bases not matched to a gene: 3. For the CDR3, the DNA is TGTGCCAGTAGTCTGACTAGCGGGAACACAGATACGCAGTATTTT. As protein: CASSLTSGNTDTQYF.

This clone was found a few times. V is TRBV4-2 and J is TRBJ1-6; 8 bases map to TRBD1. Germline CDR1 is LGHNA and CDR2 is YNFKEQ. V was clipped by 1 base and J by 0 bases; unmatched bases: 5. This CDR3 contains 18 residues. This CDR3 reads CASSQGRTGSSYNSPLHF. As DNA, the CDR3 is TGTGCCAGCAGCCAAGGACGGACAGGGAGCTCCTATAATTCACCCCTCCACTTT.

The chain couples TRBV27 to TRBJ2-7; TRBD1 agrees at 8 bases. The V and J ends lost 5 bases and 7 bases, in that order; junction bases with no gene match: 10. This CDR3 contains 14 residues. The germline gives CDR1 MNHEY, CDR2 SMNVEV (reference sequence). The CDR3, as DNA: TGTGCCAGCAGTAACCGCAGGGGGCTCGGGGAGCAGTACTTC. This codes for CASSNRRGLGEQYF.

In its sample, this clone ranks as medium-sized (0.01 to 0.1%). The V call is TRBV9, the J call TRBJ2-2, with D maybe TRBD2 (6 bases). Between the trimmed V and J ends, which lost 4 bases and 5 bases, there was a span of 24 bases. There are 18 residues in the CDR3. Germline values: CDR1 SGDLS, CDR2 YYNGEE. The CDR3 sequence: CASSFQPGLQIRTGELFF. The CDR3 bases are TGTGCCAGCAGCTTCCAGCCGGGACTCCAAATAAGGACCGGGGAGCTGTTTTTT.

The gene calls are TRBV12-2 and TRBJ1-4; the D segment call TRBD1 is taken from the table without a DNA check. TRBV12-2 is noted as a pseudogene. This CDR3 has 16 residues. CDR3 coding DNA: TGTGCAAGTCGCCAAAGATTGGGGACAGGGGTCCGAAAACTGTTTTTT. Translating gives CASRQRLGTGVRKLFF.

This rearrangement joins TRBV4-1 to TRBJ2-7; 8 bases match TRBD1. Germline CDR1 MGHRA, CDR2 YSYEKL. The CDR3 loop spans 15 amino acids. The ends lost 0 bases at V and 4 bases at J; junction bases unmatched: 5. The CDR3 DNA sequence: TGCGCCAGCAGCCAAGAGGGACAGGCGATTTACGAGCAGTACTTC. Amino acids: CASSQEGQAIYEQYF.

The gene calls are TRBV15 and TRBJ2-1; TRBD2 aligns across 10 bases. V shed 0 bases, J shed 8 bases, and the junction held 7 bases outside the gene matches. The CDR3 is made up of 16 amino acids. The germline gives CDR1 LNHNV, CDR2 YYDKDF (reference sequence). In nucleotides, the CDR3 is TGTGCCACCAGCAGAGATAGGACTAGCGGAGTACATGAGCAGTTCTTC. Its translation: CATSRDRTSGVHEQFF.

This clone has only a few counts. This rearrangement joins TRBV3-1 (or the pseudogene TRBV3-2) to TRBJ1-5, with D tentatively TRBD1 (5 bases). V was trimmed by 0 bases and J by 7 bases, leaving 7 bases between them. The CDR3 has 13 amino acids. Germline V gene lookup returns CDR1 LGHDT and CDR2 YNNKEL (reference sequence). CDR3 nucleotides: TGTGCCAGCAGCCAAGACAGGGCCCAGCCCCAGCATTTT. Translated: CASSQDRAQPQHF.

Here the CDR3 DNA reads TGTGCCAGCAGCCAAGTCACAGGCGGGGGGAATGAAAAACTGTTTTTT. As protein: CASSQVTGGGNEKLFF. The chain has TRBV3-1 (or the pseudogene TRBV3-2) and TRBJ1-4, with a tentative D call TRBD1 (5 bases). The CDR3 has 16 residues. The germline gives CDR1 LGHDT, CDR2 YNNKEL (reference sequence). Trimming cost V 1 base and J 5 bases, with 14 bases left between them.

The genes are TRBV5-5 and TRBJ1-1, with a weak D call TRBD1 (6 bases). Germline V gives CDR1 SGHKS, CDR2 YYEKEE (reference sequence). The CDR3 totals 15 residues. V lost 4 bases and J lost 1, with 14 bases in between. The CDR3 DNA is TGTGCCAGCAGCCCAGGGGACATATCGAACACTGAAGCTTTCTTT. Its protein product is CASSPGDISNTEAFF.